This TCR beta chain emerged from a study of shared clonotypes between healthy human individuals. DNA at 150 to 250 ng, around 30,000 T cell genomes, went into sorted-subset replicate PCRs. This table comes from immunoSEQ multiplex PCR, and its TCRdb copy is limited to in-frame clones, with some not included. The repertoire holds under 2,000,000 clones, with roughly 94% as singletons. With regard to this clone: Its antigen is undetermined.

This CDR3 comprises 19 residues. Trimming at V came to 3 bases and at J to 0 bases, leaving 15 bases not matched to a gene. Germline V gene lookup returns CDR1 GTSNPN and CDR2 SVGIG (reference sequence). Positively selected for CCR7, the CD45RO-negative cells used as naive CD8 cells excluded terminally differentiated effector memory CD45RA+ cells. Whole-study findings and limits: Non-shared clonotypes displayed generation probabilities falling below those of clonotypes present in all four donors. Rarefaction gave evidence that sorted-subset sequencing remained incomplete despite large depth.

Sequenced sample: naive CD8+ T cells sorted from blood. V gene TRBV30 combines with J gene TRBJ2-1; 9 positions match TRBD2. The source of this sequence is a young man in good health. CDR3 residues: CAWSNTGTSPKSSYNEQFF. The CDR3 DNA sequence: TGTGCCTGGAGCAATACCGGGACTAGCCCCAAGAGCTCCTACAATGAGCAGTTCTTC.